What follows are 5 T cell receptor beta chains derived from one specimen sequenced in a study of technical replicates of blood from a few donors. Data came from immunoSEQ multiplex PCR; TCRdb stores just in-frame clones and leaves some out. The table has approximately 73,000 clones, about 90% seen once; the top ten hold 0.42%. The specimen sequenced was T cells isolated from PBMCs. These receptors came from a human donor in good health.

This chain uses TRBV27 with TRBJ1-5; no clear D gene. From germline, CDR1 is MNHEY and CDR2 SMNVEV (reference sequence). The V end was cut by 6 bases, the J end by 7 bases, with 13 bases between. The CDR3 runs 13 residues. The CDR3 here is CASSSLRGQPQHF. CDR3 sequence (DNA): TGTGCCAGCAGCTCCTTGAGAGGACAGCCCCAGCATTTT.

The chain is built from TRBV27 and TRBJ1-1, with TRBD1 as a possible D gene (6 bases). The length of the CDR3 is 17 residues. Trimming took 6 bases from V and 2 from J, leaving 22 bases between them. Germline V gene sequence: CDR1 MNHEY, CDR2 SMNVEV (reference sequence). The CDR3, as DNA: TGTGCCAGCAGACTAGGGGGGGGCTACAGGGTTAACACTGAAGCTTTCTTT. As protein: CASRLGGGYRVNTEAFF.

The chain links TRBV10-3 to TRBJ1-3; D not certain. Germline V gives CDR1 ENHRY, CDR2 SYGVKD. This CDR3 has 13 amino acids. V was trimmed by 7 bases and J by 3 bases, leaving 10 bases between them. The CDR3 bases are TGTGCCATCACCCGGGTTGGTGGAAACACCATATATTTT. It translates to CAITRVGGNTIYF.

The chain employs TRBV7-2 and TRBJ1-2; possibly TRBD1 for D (6 bases). V lost 2 bases and J lost 8, with 12 bases in between. Germline V gives CDR1 SGHTA, CDR2 FQGNSA. The CDR3 sequence is 13 residues long. The CDR3 loop reads CASSLSRDNGYTF. CDR3 sequence (DNA): TGTGCCAGCAGCTTATCTCGGGACAACGGCTACACCTTC. The full variable domain, completed using reference TRBV7-2 and TRBJ1-2, is GAGVSQSPSNKVTEKGKDVELRCDPISGHTALYWYRQSLGQGLEFLIYFQGNSAPDKSGLPSDRFSAERTGGSVSTLTIQRTQQEDSAVYLCASSLSRDNGYTFGSGTRLTVV.

The V and J genes are TRBV6-5 and TRBJ2-2; no clear D gene. The ends were cut back, 7 bases at V and 4 bases at J, with 7 bases in the middle. The CDR3 loop spans 12 amino acids. Germline loops: CDR1 MNHEY, CDR2 SVGAGI. The CDR3 coding sequence is TGTGCCAGCATTGAGTCCACCGGGGAGCTGTTTTTT. This encodes CASIESTGELFF.